This T cell receptor (beta chain) is drawn from a study of cytomegalovirus exposure and HLA in healthy donors. The PCR had 60 Vbeta and 13 Jbeta primers. Sequencing used immunoSEQ multiplex PCR; TCRdb keeps in-frame clones, though not all of them. The sample consists of some 140,000 clones, roughly three quarters of them appearing once. Overall study findings and caveats: Sequences of the TCR beta chain were said to predict the HLA-A and HLA-B alleles of most subjects accurately. The number of N-insertions in an Asian-associated ancestry cluster was reportedly below the approximately 600-donor mean in a later analysis. In a later analysis, specific HLA alleles were associated with more than 15,000 TCR beta sequences at a 0.05 false discovery rate.

To note about this clone: Its antigen is currently unknown.

The origin of this receptor is a woman in her 40s in good health and CMV-seronegative. Material for sequencing was PBMCs.

This CDR3 reads CASSYSRGGSNQPQHF. The CDR3 coding sequence is TGTGCCAGCAGTTACTCGAGAGGGGGAAGCAATCAGCCCCAGCATTTT. The rearrangement joins TRBV6-5 to TRBJ1-5, with D maybe TRBD1 (6 bases). From germline, CDR1 is MNHEY and CDR2 SVGAGI. Trimming took 0 bases from V and 1 from J, leaving 10 bases between them. CDR3 length: 16 residues.